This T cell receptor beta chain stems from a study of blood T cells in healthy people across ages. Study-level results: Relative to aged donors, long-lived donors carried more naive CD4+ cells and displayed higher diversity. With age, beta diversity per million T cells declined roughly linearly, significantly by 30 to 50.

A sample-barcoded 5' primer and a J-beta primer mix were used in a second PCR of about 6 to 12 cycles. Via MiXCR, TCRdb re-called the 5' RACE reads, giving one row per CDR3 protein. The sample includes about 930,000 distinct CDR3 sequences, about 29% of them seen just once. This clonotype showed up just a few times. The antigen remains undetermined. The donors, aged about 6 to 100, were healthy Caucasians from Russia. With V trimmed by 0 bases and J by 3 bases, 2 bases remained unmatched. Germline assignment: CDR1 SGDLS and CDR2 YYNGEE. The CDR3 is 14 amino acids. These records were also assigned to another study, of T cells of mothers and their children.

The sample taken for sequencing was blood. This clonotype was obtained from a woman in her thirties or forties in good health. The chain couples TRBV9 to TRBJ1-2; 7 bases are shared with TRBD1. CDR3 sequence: CASSVAQGDYGYTF. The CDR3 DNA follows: TGTGCCAGCAGCGTAGCTCAGGGGGACTATGGCTACACCTTC.